These 10 T cell receptor beta chains share one sample of origin, sequenced in a study of identical twins. TCRdb independently ran MiXCR on the 5' RACE reads; one entry per CDR3 protein. Of 1.5 million to 2 million distinct CDR3 sequences in the sample, 32% were seen once. Sequences were obtained from cord blood. These receptors all stem from a newborn girl in good health.

The J gene is TRBJ2-4, the V gene TRBV6-5, with 12 nucleotides matching TRBD2. Germline V gene sequence: CDR1 MNHEY, CDR2 SVGAGI. J lost 0 bases, V lost 3 bases, and 12 bases had no gene match. The CDR3 is made up of 20 amino acids. CDR3 sequence: CASSYSGLLAGGQAKNIQYF. The CDR3 nucleotides read TGTGCCAGCAGTTATTCGGGACTACTAGCGGGAGGACAAGCCAAAAACATTCAGTACTTC.

The chain links TRBV28 to TRBJ1-5; no definite D call. The CDR3 totals 17 residues. The germline V gene encodes CDR1 MDHEN and CDR2 SYDVKM. Trimming left V 3 bases short and J 0 bases short, with 15 bases between. CDR3 amino acids: CASSFVGGLYSNQPQHF. CDR3 nucleotides: TGTGCCAGCAGTTTCGTGGGCGGCCTCTATAGCAATCAGCCCCAGCATTTT.

This clonotype was counted only a few times. This sequence joins TRBV25-1 and TRBJ2-4; the match to TRBD1 covers 10 bases. The better agreement between TRBJ2-7 and the DNA end casts doubt on the J call. CDR1 MGHDK and CDR2 SYGVNS come from the germline V gene. The CDR3 has 16 residues. Here the CDR3 reads CASSELRDRGSYEQYF. The DNA for the CDR3 is TGTGCCAGCAGTGAATTGCGGGACAGGGGTTCCTACGAGCAGTACTTC.

This clonotype was found a few times. V is TRBV6-1 and J is TRBJ2-3; 7 bases are a match to TRBD1. The V gene's germline CDR1 is MNHNS and CDR2 SASEGT. The V and J ends lost 5 bases and 5 bases, in that order; junction bases with no gene match: 10. The CDR3 runs to 15 residues. The CDR3 DNA reads TGTGCCAGCAGTCCAGACAGGGATCCCCTAGATACGCAGTATTTT. This translates into CASSPDRDPLDTQYF.

Many counts were recorded for this clonotype. This chain joins TRBV6-4 and TRBJ2-3; a weak D match, TRBD2 (5 bases). The germline V gene encodes CDR1 MRHNA and CDR2 SNTAGT. The CDR3 spans 14 residues. V lost 3 bases to trimming and J lost 1 base, with 8 bases between them. The CDR3 coding sequence is TGTGCCAGCAGTGATACCGGGGGCACAGATACGCAGTATTTT. Its translation is CASSDTGGTDTQYF.

This clonotype was seen a handful of times. The chain recombines TRBV27 with TRBJ2-3; D gene unclear. CDR1 MNHEY and CDR2 SMNVEV come from the germline V gene (reference sequence). V was trimmed by 6 bases and J by 0 bases, leaving 7 bases between them. This CDR3 has 13 amino acids. The CDR3 protein is CASRWGSTDTQYF. The DNA for the CDR3 is TGTGCCAGCAGGTGGGGTAGCACAGATACGCAGTATTTT.

Of note for this clonotype: Since a much larger clone is just one base distant, this may be a read error. This chain links TRBV2 with TRBJ2-1; TRBD2 matches at 12 bases. This CDR3 has 14 amino acids. With 1 base clipped from V and 13 bases from J, the junction kept 5 bases outside the gene matches. Germline CDR1 SNHLY, CDR2 FYNNEI. The CDR3 loop is CASSEGLAGETQFF. Written as DNA, the CDR3 is TGTGCCAGCAGTGAAGGACTAGCGGGGGAGACCCAGTTCTTC.

This clonotype has a count of ten or more. The chain has TRBV12-3 or TRBV12-4 and TRBJ2-5; 7 bases agree with TRBD1. V lost 5 bases, J lost 2 bases, and 2 bases stayed unmatched. This CDR3 has 13 amino acids. This chain's CDR3 is CASSTTGQETQYF. The DNA for the CDR3 is TGTGCCAGCAGTACGACAGGGCAAGAGACCCAGTACTTC.

This clonotype was found a few times. The gene calls are TRBV3-1 and TRBJ2-3; tentative D call: TRBD2 (6 bases). Germline assignment: CDR1 LGHDT and CDR2 YNNKEL (reference sequence). The CDR3 extends over 16 amino acids. V was shortened by 2 bases and J by 0 bases, with 12 bases between the two germline ends. The CDR3 protein is CASSQRGKGSTDTQYF. The CDR3 nucleotides are TGTGCCAGCAGCCAACGGGGGAAGGGGAGCACAGATACGCAGTATTTT.

This chain uses TRBV20-1 with TRBJ2-1, with D perhaps assigned TRBD1 or TRBD2 (5 bases each). The V gene's germline CDR1 is DFQATT and CDR2 SNEGSKA (reference sequence). The germline V and J ends were trimmed by 2 bases and 0 bases, with 8 bases remaining between them. CDR3 size: 14 residues. As DNA, the CDR3 is TGCAGTGCTAGATGGGGGAGCTCCTACAATGAGCAGTTCTTC. Its translation: CSARWGSSYNEQFF.